Listed below are T cell receptor beta chains from one sample, sequenced in a study of naive and memory T cell subsets. MiXCR, applied by TCRdb to the UMI-ligation and nested PCR reads, yields one record per CDR3 protein. The sample carries under 100,000 distinct CDR3 sequences, roughly 7% recorded once. The specimen was central memory CD4+ T cells from blood. The receptors were sampled from a human donor in good health. Both conserved end residues are part of each CDR3. D genes are given only for firm matches. Only some rows state a clone size, as once, few, many or a class for expanded clones.

clone_size j_call d_call v_call cdr3_aa cdr3_nt
many TRBJ1-1 . TRBV6-2/TRBV6-3 CASRPRGTAEAFF TGTGCCAGCCGACCAAGGGGGACGGCTGAAGCTTTCTTT
many TRBJ2-5 . TRBV10-1 CASTRTETQYF TGCGCCAGCACCCGAACAGAGACCCAGTACTTC
many TRBJ1-2 TRBD1 TRBV25-1 CASTPRDRIYGYTF TGTGCCAGCACCCCCCGGGACAGAATCTATGGCTACACCTTC
. TRBJ2-6 . TRBV7-2 CASSLALGVSGANVLTF TGTGCCAGCAGCTTAGCGCTTGGGGTCTCTGGGGCCAACGTCCTGACTTTC
many TRBJ2-7 . TRBV5-1 CASSKPDRRQYF TGCGCCAGCAGCAAGCCGGACAGAAGGCAGTACTTC
few TRBJ2-1 . TRBV7-2 CASSWGLGEQFF TGTGCCAGCAGCTGGGGACTGGGTGAGCAGTTCTTC
many TRBJ1-5 . TRBV7-2 CASSLALDRFNQPQHF TGTGCCAGCAGCTTAGCCCTGGACAGATTCAATCAGCCCCAGCATTTT
. TRBJ2-5 . TRBV29-1 CSVHLSGWGVETQYF TGCAGCGTCCATTTAAGCGGTTGGGGGGTGGAGACCCAGTACTTC
many TRBJ1-1 . TRBV20-1 CSARPGTEEAFF TGCAGTGCTAGGCCCGGGACGGAGGAAGCTTTCTTT
many TRBJ2-7 . TRBV13 CASSNPKLYEQYF TGTGCCAGCAGCAACCCTAAGCTCTACGAGCAGTACTTC
. TRBJ2-6 . TRBV6-5 CASTHGGSGANVLTF TGTGCCAGCACCCACGGGGGATCTGGGGCCAACGTCCTGACTTTC
many TRBJ1-1 TRBD1 TRBV7-2 CASSLVLGGITEAFF TGTGCCAGCAGCTTAGTGTTAGGGGGCATCACTGAAGCTTTCTTT
many TRBJ2-6 . TRBV27 CASSPTTAGANVLTF TGTGCCAGCAGTCCTACGACAGCTGGGGCCAACGTCCTGACTTTC
many TRBJ1-1 . TRBV18 CASSAGNTEAFF TGTGCCAGCTCAGCAGGGAATACTGAAGCTTTCTTT
. TRBJ2-1 . TRBV20-1 CSAIAFREQFF TGCAGTGCTATCGCCTTTCGTGAGCAGTTCTTC
few TRBJ2-7 . TRBV27 CASRSGARYEQYF TGTGCCAGCAGATCGGGAGCACGCTACGAGCAGTACTTC
few TRBJ2-7 TRBD2 TRBV7-2 CASSLPGGRYEQYF TGTGCCAGCAGCCTCCCGGGCGGGAGATACGAGCAGTACTTC
many TRBJ2-2 TRBD1 TRBV7-2 CASSLAPSGTGGRTGELFF TGTGCCAGCAGCTTAGCCCCCTCCGGGACAGGGGGCCGAACCGGGGAGCTGTTTTTT
. TRBJ1-6 TRBD1 TRBV6-1 CASSETDRGRSPLHF TGTGCCAGCAGTGAAACCGACAGGGGGAGATCACCCCTCCACTTT
few TRBJ2-1 TRBD1 TRBV4-3 CASSHANTGGEQFF TGCGCCAGCAGCCACGCCAACACAGGGGGCGAGCAGTTCTTC
many TRBJ1-6 TRBD1 TRBV20-1 CSALKNRGGGSPLHF TGCAGTGCACTCAAGAACAGGGGAGGAGGTTCACCCCTCCACTTT
. TRBJ2-7 TRBD1 TRBV27 CASSPYPIQGYSDEQYF TGTGCCAGCAGTCCCTATCCTATACAGGGGTACAGCGACGAGCAGTACTTC
. TRBJ2-2 TRBD1 TRBV19 CASSNRGDRGRTGELFF TGTGCCAGTAGTAACCGGGGGGACAGGGGGCGAACCGGGGAGCTGTTTTTT
few TRBJ2-3 TRBD2 TRBV20-1 CSALTSAPSTDTQYF TGCAGTGCTCTTACTAGCGCTCCTAGCACAGATACGCAGTATTTT
few TRBJ1-6 . TRBV12-3/TRBV12-4 CASSLIGRNSPLHF TGTGCCAGCAGTTTAATCGGGCGGAATTCACCCCTCCACTTT
many TRBJ1-5 . TRBV6-6 CASSYEAARLNQPQHF TGTGCCAGCAGTTACGAGGCAGCTCGACTGAATCAGCCCCAGCATTTT
. TRBJ2-1 TRBD2 TRBV19 CATTPAPAGPNNEQFF TGTGCCACTACCCCCGCTCCAGCGGGGCCCAACAATGAGCAGTTCTTC
few TRBJ2-1 TRBD2 TRBV6-1 CASSPTGGRVPYNEQFF TGTGCCAGCAGCCCTACGGGGGGGAGGGTCCCATACAATGAGCAGTTCTTC
. TRBJ2-1 . TRBV24-1 CATSDLRRDANYNEQFF TGTGCCACCAGTGATTTGCGTCGGGACGCAAATTACAATGAGCAGTTCTTC
many TRBJ1-4 . TRBV19 CASSIGRGGDNEKLFF TGTGCCAGTAGTATAGGGAGGGGCGGCGATAATGAAAAACTGTTTTTT
few TRBJ2-3 . TRBV24-1 CATSERWGDTQYF TGTGCCACCAGTGAGCGTTGGGGCGATACGCAGTATTTT
many TRBJ1-6 . TRBV14 CASSKYNSPLHF TGTGCCAGCAGCAAGTATAATTCACCCCTCCACTTT
many TRBJ1-6 TRBD1 TRBV3-1 CASSHLQGANSPLHF TGTGCCAGCAGCCACCTACAGGGGGCGAATTCACCCCTCCACTTT
few TRBJ2-1 . TRBV29-1 CSVSRGNNEQFF TGCAGCGTTTCCCGAGGGAACAATGAGCAGTTCTTC
few TRBJ2-4 TRBD2 TRBV7-2 CASSPNTLRAGGQFGIQYF TGTGCCAGCAGCCCAAATACACTTAGAGCGGGGGGGCAATTTGGGATTCAGTACTTC
few TRBJ2-3 TRBD1 TRBV6-2/TRBV6-3 CASSSPGTGRTQYF TGTGCCAGCAGTAGTCCCGGGACAGGGAGAACGCAGTATTTT
. TRBJ2-5 TRBD1 TRBV14 CASSQVAGGRETQYF TGTGCCAGCAGCCAAGTAGCAGGGGGAAGAGAGACCCAGTACTTC
few TRBJ1-2 . TRBV30 CAWSSARTNYGYTF TGTGCCTGGAGCTCAGCAAGGACTAACTATGGCTACACCTTC
few TRBJ2-3 . TRBV27 CASSSQQDWKDTQYF TGTGCCAGCAGTTCTCAACAGGATTGGAAGGATACGCAGTATTTT
. TRBJ1-2 . TRBV12-3/TRBV12-4 CASRTELDASYGYTF TGTGCCAGCAGAACCGAACTCGACGCGTCTTATGGCTACACCTTC
few TRBJ1-5 . TRBV6-1 CASRAKWDSNQPQHF TGTGCCAGCAGAGCCAAGTGGGATAGCAATCAGCCCCAGCATTTT
many TRBJ2-3 TRBD2 TRBV29-1 CSVDGGGDTDTQYF TGCAGCGTTGACGGCGGGGGGGACACAGATACGCAGTATTTT
. TRBJ2-3 . TRBV7-9 CASSLKYTQYF TGTGCCAGCAGCTTGAAGTATACGCAGTATTTT
. TRBJ2-2 TRBD1 TRBV7-2 CASSTGTGGAGGELFF TGTGCCAGCAGCACTGGGACAGGGGGCGCCGGCGGGGAGCTGTTTTTT
few TRBJ2-3 TRBD1 TRBV7-9 CASSLTDRGYYTDTQYF TGTGCCAGCAGCTTAACCGACAGGGGATATTACACAGATACGCAGTATTTT
many TRBJ2-7 . TRBV10-3 CAISDLSGARDEQYF TGTGCCATCAGTGACCTTTCAGGGGCACGGGACGAGCAGTACTTC
many TRBJ1-5 TRBD1 TRBV7-2 CASSLGLGGGDQPQHF TGTGCCAGCAGCTTAGGTCTAGGAGGGGGCGACCAGCCCCAGCATTTT
. TRBJ2-2 TRBD2 TRBV5-4 CASSSRTSGLTGELFF TGTGCCAGCAGCTCCCGGACTAGCGGGCTCACCGGGGAGCTGTTTTTT
many TRBJ1-6 . TRBV28 CASSLDARSPLHF TGTGCCAGCAGTTTGGACGCTCGCTCACCCCTCCACTTT
few TRBJ1-1 TRBD1 TRBV15 CATSRPGQGLRNTEAFF TGTGCCACCAGCAGACCCGGACAGGGCTTGAGGAACACTGAAGCTTTCTTT
many TRBJ1-1 . TRBV7-3 CASSLNGLNTEAFF TGTGCCAGCAGCTTGAACGGGTTGAACACTGAAGCTTTCTTT
few TRBJ1-5 . TRBV6-2/TRBV6-3 CASSYLGGKNQPQHF TGTGCCAGCAGTTACTTGGGGGGCAAAAATCAGCCCCAGCATTTT